The present T cell receptor beta chain was sequenced within a study of cytomegalovirus exposure and HLA in healthy donors. Turning to the study itself: Per a later analysis, the 550 to 850 first-cohort and approximately 120 validation repertoires shared one platform.

The repertoire was sequenced with immunoSEQ multiplex PCR; TCRdb's copy has only in-frame clones and lacks some. The sample holds some 150,000 clones, over 80% seen once. This clone was observed many times. Trimming removed 7 bases from V and 4 bases from J; junction bases left unmatched: 10. This CDR3 is 15 amino acids long. Germline V gene data show CDR1 as MRHNA and CDR2 as SNTAGT. The sample consisted of PBMCs. The V gene is TRBV6-4, the J gene TRBJ2-3; 8 positions match TRBD1. The origin of this receptor is a young man in good health and CMV-seropositive. The CDR3: CASTPEAGGADTQYF. The CDR3 DNA sequence: TGTGCCAGCACCCCAGAAGCAGGGGGCGCAGATACGCAGTATTTT.